This T cell receptor beta chain was obtained from a study of blood T cells in healthy people across ages (dated by TCRdb to the mid-2010s). About the study as a whole: In model experiments, template switching captured about one uniquely barcoded TCR beta cDNA molecule for every two T cells. To track age-related changes in TCR beta repertoire diversity, the study relied on deep sequencing normalized with unique cDNA molecular identifiers. Donors were grouped into four age groups: young (average approximately 16 years), middle-aged (39), aged (around 60) and long-lived (roughly 80). Donors of different ages were randomly distributed across sequencing lanes to avoid experimental bias. Using the same blood draw, the study looked at two additional independent replicas of 1 million unique cDNA reads for two donors, one aged 18 to 30 and the other aged 80 or older. On the study overall, not on this receptor specifically: Because profiling used bulk unsorted PBMCs, naive and antigen-experienced compartments could not be compared conclusively. Because the CMV infection status of the donors was unknown, age-related changes in expanded clonotypes may potentially have been confounded. Estimates of total diversity from one million sequenced T cells were regarded as lower bounds and underestimates. The long-lived group showed more naive CD4+ T cells, fewer expanded clones and increased TCR diversity than the aged group, suggesting age selection. As age increased, observed TCR beta diversity per million T cells dropped in a roughly linear way, and a significant reduction was already evident by age 40. There was a strong correlation between observed TCR beta diversity and the percentage of naive T cells measured by flow cytometry.

Trimming takes 3 bases off V and 7 bases off J; junction bases not matched to a gene: 7. CDR1 is given as SGHNT and CDR2 as YYREEE, both from the germline V gene (reference sequence). The CDR3 starts with the cysteine, ends with the phenylalanine, and has 14 residues. Just the 42-base CDR3 DNA is kept, in frame starting at base 1. About this clonotype itself: The antigen it recognizes is unknown. A clone one base away is much larger, so this may be a read error.

The 39 donors, aged 6 to 90 years, were systemically healthy Caucasian individuals from Russia. Each donor gave ten milliliters of peripheral blood, drawn into EDTA-treated Vacutainer tubes. PBMCs were isolated by Ficoll-Paque density-gradient centrifugation, with at least 6 million obtained per sample. Trizol reagent was used to extract total RNA from the PBMCs, yielding at least 6 micrograms per sample. The percentages of naive CD45RAhigh/CD27high T cells were determined by flow cytometry on a PBMC aliquot from every donor. Libraries came from 5' RACE. Sequenced using an Illumina HiSeq 2500. A second 7 to 11 cycle PCR used a sample-barcoded 5' primer and a J-beta primer mix. A template-switch 5' adaptor carrying 12 random nucleotides introduced a unique molecular identifier onto each TCR beta cDNA molecule. At least 2.5 million CDR3-containing paired-end reads were obtained from each sample. The Mint cDNA synthesis kit, primed by a TRBC-specific oligonucleotide, was used to synthesize first-strand cDNA from all RNA. After uracil-DNA glycosylase treatment, a first 18-cycle PCR used universal primers M1SS and BC2_uni_R on all cDNA. As for how the authors treated the data: For normalization, 1 million high-quality reads were randomly selected from each sample, with every read carrying a distinct molecular identifier. Instead of being binned into consensus sequences, reads that shared molecular identifiers were thrown out. CDR3 identification, clonotype clustering and error correction used MiTCR with a Q25 quality threshold and the strictest error-elimination algorithm. A nonparametric unseen species model using Euler transformation provided a lower-bound estimate of total TCR beta diversity. TCRdb reanalyzed the raw reads on its own, using fastp at Q25 for trimming and MiXCR for clone calling, and kept in-frame beta chains. For every CDR3 protein sequence, its rows merge into one entry that carries the most common genes and DNA. The V and J calls follow TCRdb's processing rather than the paper's. A total of hundreds of thousands of distinct CDR3 sequences appear in this sample, roughly 32% of them only once. Of the sample, over 15% falls within the top ten clones.

The sequence derives from a woman aged 80 or over in good health. Donor details come from another sample of the same person, matched by shared clones. The sample consisted of blood. The rearrangement joined TRBV5-4 to TRBJ2-1; 7 of the junction bases match TRBD1. The CDR3 protein is CASSWALQGNEQFF. The DNA reads TGTGCCAGCAGCTGGGCTCTACAGGGGAATGAGCAGTTCTTC.